One and the same sample provided the 27 T cell receptor beta chains below, sequenced in a study of cytomegalovirus exposure and HLA in healthy donors. PCR was performed using 60 Vbeta and 13 Jbeta primers. Profiled with immunoSEQ multiplex PCR; TCRdb holds only in-frame clones, not every one. Among about 170,000 clones listed, around 80% were seen once. The sequenced sample was PBMCs. These receptors originate from a male donor in good health and CMV-seronegative.

J is TRBJ2-5 and V is TRBV25-1, with 8 positions matching TRBD1. J gave up 5 bases and V 6 bases, and 5 bases lay outside the gene matches. Germline assignment: CDR1 MGHDK and CDR2 SYGVNS. CDR3 length: 13 residues. The CDR3 sequence is CASRATGVETQYF. The CDR3, as DNA: TGTGCCAGCAGAGCGACAGGGGTGGAGACCCAGTACTTC.

The chain combines TRBV6-5 with TRBJ1-3, with TRBD1 matching over 9 bases. This CDR3 has 14 amino acids. The germline V gene has CDR1 MNHEY and CDR2 SVGAGI. V lost 6 bases to trimming and J lost 3 bases; unmatched junction nucleotides: 3. CDR3 residues: CASRRTGDGNTIYF. CDR3 in DNA: TGTGCCAGCAGACGGACAGGGGATGGAAACACCATATATTTT.

The rearrangement joins TRBV5-6 to TRBJ2-7, with TRBD1 as a possible D gene (6 bases). The CDR3 runs to 14 residues. V lost 2 bases to trimming and J lost 4 bases, with 13 bases between them. The germline V gene encodes CDR1 SGHDT and CDR2 YYEEEE. DNA of the CDR3: TGTGCCAGCAGCTTAGGGGCAGGGGCGTACGAGCAGTACTTC. Protein sequence: CASSLGAGAYEQYF.

V is TRBV28 and J is TRBJ2-5; 8 bases are a match to TRBD2. Per germline, CDR1 MDHEN and CDR2 SYDVKM. The CDR3 spans 14 residues. Trimming removed 5 bases from V and 4 bases from J; junction bases left unmatched: 6. CDR3 coding DNA: TGTGCCAGCAGTCAAGCGGGAGTCCGAGAGACCCAGTACTTC. The encoded protein is CASSQAGVRETQYF.

V and J are TRBV2 and TRBJ2-7, with TRBD2 matching 9 bases. V dropped 6 bases and J dropped 1; count of bases not matched to a gene: 10. The CDR3 totals 16 residues. From germline, CDR1 is SNHLY and CDR2 FYNNEI. CDR3 loop: CASSASPGLASYEQYF. The CDR3 DNA follows: TGTGCCAGCAGCGCCTCCCCGGGACTAGCTTCCTACGAGCAGTACTTC.

The chain employs TRBV14 and TRBJ2-3; D might be TRBD1 (5 bases). Trimming took off 4 bases at V and 2 bases at J, with 10 bases between the two ends. Germline V gene lookup returns CDR1 SGHDN and CDR2 FVKESK. The length of the CDR3 is 14 residues. The CDR3 sequence is CASSRSGLTDTQYF. The CDR3, as DNA: TGTGCCAGCAGCCGTTCAGGGCTCACAGATACGCAGTATTTT.

The chain employs TRBV28 and TRBJ1-2; D is undetermined. The CDR3 is made up of 12 amino acids. V shed 7 bases and J shed 1 base, with 7 bases lying between them. The V gene's germline CDR1 is MDHEN and CDR2 SYDVKM. The CDR3 DNA reads as TGTGCCAGCACCACAATTAACTATGGCTACACCTTC. Its protein is CASTTINYGYTF.

The chain joins TRBV5-1 to TRBJ1-2, with TRBD1 matching over 11 bases. The CDR3 covers 15 residues. Trimming removed 3 bases from V and 7 bases from J; junction bases left unmatched: 8. Germline V gene lookup returns CDR1 SGHRS and CDR2 YFSETQ. The CDR3, as DNA: TGCGCCAGCAGCTCCCAAACCGGGACAGGGGGTGGCTACACCTTC. It translates to CASSSQTGTGGGYTF.

This clone is a singleton in its sample. This chain uses TRBV2 with TRBJ2-7; TRBD1 might be the D (6 bases). In germline, CDR1 is SNHLY, CDR2 FYNNEI. The CDR3 extends over 14 amino acids. Trimming removed 5 bases from V and 0 bases from J, with 11 bases in between. The CDR3 loop reads CASSFRDTSYEQYF. CDR3 coding DNA: TGTGCCAGCAGTTTCCGGGACACCTCCTACGAGCAGTACTTC. Full variable domain (outside the CDR3, taken from reference TRBV2 and TRBJ2-7): EPEVTQTPSHQVTQMGQEVILRCVPISNHLYFYWYRQILGQKVEFLVSFYNNEISEKSEIFDDQFSVERPDGSNFTLKIRSTKLEDSAMYFCASSFRDTSYEQYFGPGTRLTVT.

The genes are TRBV10-2 and TRBJ2-1, with 7 bases identical to TRBD2. The V segment lost 4 bases and the J segment 0 bases; nucleotides outside the gene matches: 3. Germline V gene lookup returns CDR1 WSHSY and CDR2 SAAADI. The CDR3 is made up of 15 amino acids. The CDR3 DNA reads TGCGCCAGCAGTGCGGGACTACACTCCTACAATGAGCAGTTCTTC. This encodes CASSAGLHSYNEQFF.

Details on this clone: The junction shows a germline mismatch at one end, possibly a read error. This chain joins TRBV5-6 and TRBJ1-2, with TRBD1 identical over 10 bases. Germline V gene sequence: CDR1 SGHDT, CDR2 YYEEEE. The CDR3 has 16 amino acids. For the CDR3, the DNA is TGTGCCAGCAGTTCCGGGACAGGGGAGTCTAACTATGGCTACCCCTTC. Encoded protein: CASSSGTGESNYGYPF.

This clone showed up just a few times. The V and J genes are TRBV2 and TRBJ1-6; the match to TRBD1 covers 9 bases. The CDR3 has 14 residues. Per the germline V gene, CDR1 is SNHLY and CDR2 is FYNNEI. The V gene end was trimmed by 8 bases and the J gene end by 5 bases; junction bases not matched to a gene: 4. The CDR3 nucleotides read TGTGCCAGCCGACAGGGGGGCAATAATTCACCCCTCCACTTT. Protein: CASRQGGNNSPLHF.

The rearrangement joins TRBV19 to TRBJ1-1, with D maybe TRBD1 (5 bases). With 5 bases removed from V and 1 base from J, the gap between germline ends came to 8 bases. CDR1 and CDR2 from the germline V gene are LNHDA and SQIVND (reference sequence). The CDR3 is made up of 13 amino acids. CDR3 nucleotides: TGTGCCAGTAGTCAAGGGGAGAACACTGAAGCTTTCTTT. Translating gives CASSQGENTEAFF.

The rearrangement links TRBV9 to TRBJ2-1, with 13 nucleotides matching TRBD2. V shed 2 bases, J shed 8 bases, and the junction held 4 bases outside the gene matches. CDR3 size: 15 residues. CDR1 is SGDLS, CDR2 YYNGEE, per germline. The CDR3 sequence is CASSVGTSGTYEQFF. CDR3 coding DNA: TGTGCCAGCAGCGTGGGGACTAGCGGGACGTATGAGCAGTTCTTC.

Of note for this clone: The junction departs from germline at one end; a sequencing error may be responsible. The chain joins TRBV7-9 to TRBJ1-1, with 7 bases fitting TRBD1. The CDR3 consists of 12 residues. Germline lookup yields CDR1 SEHNR and CDR2 FQNEAQ (reference sequence). CDR3 residues: CSSSFGQAEAFF. The CDR3 DNA reads TGTTCCAGCAGCTTCGGACAGGCTGAAGCTTTCTTT.

The V and J genes are TRBV13 and TRBJ1-2; D is unclear. This CDR3 has 13 amino acids. Between the trimmed V and J ends, which lost 5 bases and 2 bases, there was a span of 9 bases. In germline, CDR1 is PRHDT, CDR2 FYEKMQ (reference sequence). This CDR3 is CASSLTYNYGYTF. DNA for the CDR3: TGTGCCAGCAGCCTTACCTACAACTATGGCTACACCTTC.

The V call is TRBV30, the J call TRBJ1-5; D is unresolved. The CDR3 is made up of 16 amino acids. Trimming shortened V by 3 bases and J by 0 bases, and 15 bases separated the two germline ends. Germline V gives CDR1 GTSNPN, CDR2 SVGIG (reference sequence). The CDR3 is CAWRTASPNSNQPQHF. In nucleotides, the CDR3 is TGTGCCTGGAGGACTGCGTCCCCTAATAGCAATCAGCCCCAGCATTTT.

The rearrangement links TRBV5-6 to TRBJ2-3; no clear D. CDR1 SGHDT and CDR2 YYEEEE come from the germline V gene. V shed 2 bases and J shed 1 base, with 14 bases lying between them. There are 16 residues in the CDR3. The CDR3 DNA reads TGTGCCAGCAGCTTCTCTGGGCTTCCACGCACAGATACGCAGTATTTT. Translated: CASSFSGLPRTDTQYF.

This chain uses TRBV7-3 with TRBJ2-2; the match to TRBD2 covers 13 bases. The germline gives CDR1 SGHTA, CDR2 FQGTGA. The CDR3 has 16 residues. V shed 4 bases and J 4 bases; nucleotides not matched to a gene: 3. In nucleotides, the CDR3 is TGTGCCAGCAGCTCCTGGACTAGCGGGGGCACCGGGGAGCTGTTTTTT. Translating gives CASSSWTSGGTGELFF. Full variable domain (rest looked up from reference TRBV7-3 and TRBJ2-2): GAGVSQTPSNKVTEKGKYVELRCDPISGHTALYWYRQSLGQGPEFLIYFQGTGAADDSGLPNDRFFAVRPEGSVSTLKIQRTERGDSAVYLCASSSWTSGGTGELFFGEGSRLTVL.

This clone was detected a few times. The same CDR3 is also encoded by other DNA sequences in this sample. The J gene is TRBJ2-1, the V gene TRBV5-1; TRBD2 matches 13 bases. CDR3 size: 15 residues. Trimming at V came to 2 bases and at J to 10 bases, leaving 6 bases not matched to a gene. Germline CDR1 and CDR2: SGHRS and YFSETQ. The CDR3 DNA reads TGCGCCAGCAGCTTCGGACTAGCGGGAGTGAACGAGCAGTTCTTC. It encodes CASSFGLAGVNEQFF.

The V call is TRBV7-9, the J call TRBJ2-5; D gene ambiguous. CDR1 is SEHNR, CDR2 FQNEAQ, per germline (reference sequence). The CDR3 runs 16 residues. V shed 1 base and J shed 2 bases, with 14 bases lying between them. CDR3 bases: TGTGCCAGCAGCTTAGGGGCAGCAAACGGACAAGAGACCCAGTACTTC. This translates into CASSLGAANGQETQYF.

This chain connects TRBV14 to TRBJ2-3; D is uncertain. The germline CDR1 and CDR2 sequences are SGHDN and FVKESK. The CDR3 is 15 amino acids. V shed 0 bases and J shed 0 bases, with 7 bases lying between them. The CDR3 is CASSQDTASTDTQYF. The CDR3 region has the DNA TGTGCCAGCAGCCAAGATACAGCTAGCACAGATACGCAGTATTTT.

Here the CDR3 reads CASKKLRGSDEQFF. In nucleotides, the CDR3 is TGTGCCAGCAAAAAGCTACGCGGGAGCGATGAGCAGTTCTTC. The chain joins TRBV6-5 to TRBJ2-1, with TRBD2 matching over 7 bases. The V gene end was trimmed by 7 bases and the J gene end by 8 bases; junction bases not matched to a gene: 11. This CDR3 has 14 amino acids. CDR1 MNHEY and CDR2 SVGAGI come from the germline V gene.

The chain joins TRBV6-6 to TRBJ2-2; 8 bases fit TRBD2. Looked up from germline, CDR1 is MNHNY and CDR2 is SVGAGI (reference sequence). This CDR3 is 14 amino acids long. J lost 4 bases, V lost 5 bases, and 3 bases had no gene match. The CDR3 loop reads CASSLGRGTGELFF. The CDR3 DNA follows: TGTGCCAGCAGTCTCGGGAGGGGCACCGGGGAGCTGTTTTTT.

The V and J genes are TRBV6-1 and TRBJ2-7, with TRBD2 matching 9 bases. This CDR3 is built from 14 residues. V lost 8 bases to trimming and J lost 3 bases; unmatched junction nucleotides: 8. Per germline, CDR1 MNHNS and CDR2 SASEGT. CDR3 sequence: CASSHASGDYEQYF. The CDR3 DNA reads TGTGCCAGCTCCCATGCTAGCGGGGACTACGAGCAGTACTTC.

The chain has TRBV9 and TRBJ2-3; 9 bases match TRBD2. This CDR3 has 14 residues. The germline V gene has CDR1 SGDLS and CDR2 YYNGEE. J gave up 14 bases and V 0 bases, and 10 bases lay outside the gene matches. The CDR3 here is CASSVASSGRGGYF. The CDR3 DNA is TGTGCCAGCAGCGTAGCTTCTAGCGGGCGGGGGGGGTATTTT.

The chain couples TRBV5-6 to TRBJ2-7; 9 positions match TRBD1. CDR1 is SGHDT and CDR2 is YYEEEE in the germline V gene. J gave up 2 bases and V 3 bases, and 0 bases lay outside the gene matches. CDR3 size: 13 residues. CDR3 DNA sequence: TGTGCCAGCAGCTGGACAGGGGCCTACGAGCAGTACTTC. Its protein is CASSWTGAYEQYF. Variable domain in full (rest from reference TRBV5-6 and TRBJ2-7): DAGVTQSPTHLIKTRGQQVTLRCSPKSGHDTVSWYQQALGQGPQFIFQYYEEEERQRGNFPDRFSGHQFPNYSSELNVNALLLGDSALYLCASSWTGAYEQYFGPGTRLTVT.